The clone carrying this T cell receptor beta chain was seen many times. The data were taken from a study of human T cells and chemical hapten exposure. TCRdb fed the 5' RACE reads into MiXCR, producing one record per CDR3 protein. The sample has approximately 140,000 distinct CDR3 sequences; around 4% are singletons. The authors' total RNA extraction used unfractionated whole blood. The receptor was derived from a female donor in good health.

CDR3 sequence (DNA): TGTGCCAGCAGCTTCATACGGGGGGCCGAAGATACGCAGTATTTT. Protein product: CASSFIRGAEDTQYF. This chain connects TRBV7-9 to TRBJ2-3, with D possibly being TRBD2 (7 bases). Germline V gives CDR1 SEHNR, CDR2 FQNEAQ (reference sequence). The V end was cut by 3 bases, the J end by 5 bases, with 15 bases between. The CDR3 is 15 amino acids.